This paragraph covers one TCR beta chain sequence. The antigen remains unidentified. The V and J ends lost 1 base and 2 bases respectively, with 11 bases between them. Looked up from germline, CDR1 is SNHLY and CDR2 is FYNNEI. The CDR3 spans 15 residues. TCRdb used MiXCR to reprocess the 5' RACE reads, holding one entry per CDR3 protein. The table includes about 720,000 distinct CDR3 sequences, over 8.5% detected once. This sample is part of a study of identical twins. The study's findings and limits: Zero-insertion results could be subject to partial confounding by invariant MAIT and iNKT cells. Alpha sequences that were out-of-frame and twin-shared showed an excess of low generation probability. Fewer insertions marked abundant cord blood beta clonotypes; young adult naive trended weakly, memory not at all. The same donors were not followed; conclusions instead depended on cross-sectional statistical analysis.

A further study also used this sample, focusing on yellow fever vaccine responses in identical twins.

This TCR derives from a young woman in good health. The V and J genes are TRBV2 and TRBJ2-5; D perhaps matches TRBD1 (6 bases). Sequenced material: PBMCs. CDR3 DNA sequence: TGTGCCAGCAGTGAAGAGGCAGGGGCTCAAGAGACCCAGTACTTC. Its protein is CASSEEAGAQETQYF.